The 4 T cell receptor beta chains listed next were all sequenced from one sample in a study of T cell repertoires in cytomegalovirus infection. TCRdb analysed the reads with MiXCR anew, one entry per CDR3 protein. The sample has approximately 1,000,000 distinct CDR3 sequences, 25% to 40% seen once. These receptors have no identified antigens. The sample consisted of cultured CD8+ T cells from PBMCs, taken from culture after CMV antigen stimulation. The source of these receptors is a human donor in good health (CMV status not recorded). Some clones in this sample may be carry-over from other donors' samples.

This clonotype was found many times. The chain couples TRBV7-2 to TRBJ2-3, with a weak D call TRBD1 (5 bases). This CDR3 comprises 15 residues. CDR1 and CDR2 from the germline V gene are SGHTA and FQGNSA. V was trimmed by 7 bases and J by 0 bases, leaving 14 bases between them. Here the CDR3 DNA reads TGTGCCAGCACCGACGAAGGGGCTAGCACAGATACGCAGTATTTT. It specifies CASTDEGASTDTQYF.

In this sample, this clonotype turned up a few times. This chain links TRBV6-6 with TRBJ2-7; TRBD2 is a possible D gene (7 bases). CDR1 and CDR2 from the germline V gene are MNHNY and SVGAGI (reference sequence). This CDR3 has 14 residues. The CDR3 sequence is CATTGGGALYEQYF. The CDR3 nucleotides are TGTGCGACTACTGGGGGGGGGGCCCTCTACGAGCAGTACTTC.

This clonotype was found a few times. The chain employs TRBV20-1 and TRBJ2-3, with 12 bases identical to TRBD2. CDR1 and CDR2 (germline): DFQATT, SNEGSKA (reference sequence). The CDR3 loop spans 15 amino acids. The junction had 7 bases not matched to a gene; V was cut back by 6 bases and J by 3 bases. CDR3: CSAPGLAGFTDTQYF. The CDR3 DNA follows: TGCAGTGCACCGGGACTAGCGGGTTTTACAGATACGCAGTATTTT.

V is TRBV14 and J is TRBJ2-2, with 9 positions matching TRBD1. Trimming at V came to 4 bases and at J to 6 bases, leaving 9 bases not matched to a gene. The CDR3 contains 16 residues. The germline V gene has CDR1 SGHDN and CDR2 FVKESK. CDR3 amino acids: CASSLPRDREAGELFF. CDR3 coding DNA: TGTGCCAGCAGCCTACCTAGGGACAGGGAGGCCGGGGAGCTGTTTTTT. The variable domain in full, with the rest retrieved from reference TRBV14 and TRBJ2-2, is EAGVTQFPSHSVIEKGQTVTLRCDPISGHDNLYWYRRVMGKEIKFLLHFVKESKQDESGMPNNRFLAERTGGTYSTLKVQPAELEDSGVYFCASSLPRDREAGELFFGEGSRLTVL.